This TCR beta chain appears in the sequencing data of a study of regulatory T cells in long-lasting Graves disease. Assembly of TCR beta libraries relied on iRepertoire HTBI primers together with Arm-PCR of CDR3 regions. TCRdb independently ran MiXCR on the multiplex PCR reads; one entry per CDR3 protein. The sample carries 440,000 or so distinct CDR3 sequences, about a sixth recorded once. Time point defined: newly diagnosed GD, antithyroid drugs for less than 3 months. The TCR library used RNA extracted from PBMCs. This CDR3 is built from 14 residues. From germline, CDR1 is KGHDR and CDR2 SFDVKD. The J segment lost 7 bases and the V segment lost 7 bases, leaving 8 bases of the junction unmatched. Study results and limitations: Preferential use of TRBV28, TRBJ1-2 and TRBJ2-5 was seen in persistent disease.

This clonotype was detected many times. The antigen remains unidentified. These data also featured in a second study, about T cells in Graves' hyperthyroidism and ophthalmopathy.

The J gene is TRBJ2-1, the V gene TRBV24-1, with 8 bases fitting TRBD1. This TCR derives from a woman in her twenties or thirties with Graves disease. Sample: peripheral blood mononuclear cells (PBMCs), taken at new diagnosis, from a patient treated with antithyroid drugs. The CDR3 protein is CATRGANRGNEQFF. The DNA of the CDR3 is TGTGCCACCAGAGGGGCTAACAGGGGGAATGAGCAGTTCTTC.